This TCR beta chain was sequenced for a study of blood T cell repertoires in COVID-19. Study details: Researchers got acute and convalescent COVID-19 samples from the United States, Italy and Spain.

Trimming took off 10 bases at V and 6 bases at J, with 12 bases between the two ends. CDR3 length: 11 amino acids. The authors' processing: Amplification with reference gene primers provided the estimates of nucleated cell counts. Using immunoSEQ multiplex PCR, the repertoire was profiled, and TCRdb retains in-frame clones only, with some absent. The V and J calls and the clone size are those of that table, but D and trimming were determined from the DNA. The table records about 220,000 clones, approximately 86% of them present only once. Sequenced: peripheral blood. This sequence was found in a woman aged 25 to 39 who had recovered from COVID-19. The chain carries TRBV23-1 and TRBJ1-1, with unresolved D. TRBV23-1 is treated as an ORF (open reading frame) with a function not yet certain. The CDR3 DNA sequence: TGCGCCACCCACGTGGCTTCTGAAGCTTTCTTT. Translating it yields CATHVASEAFF.